These 25 T cell receptor beta chains originate from one sample sequenced in a study of blood T cell repertoires in COVID-19. Sequencing used immunoSEQ multiplex PCR; TCRdb keeps in-frame clones, though not all of them. The sample has 85,000 to 100,000 clones, about three quarters seen once. The sequenced material came from peripheral blood. These receptors came from a man aged 50-59 years who had recovered from COVID-19.

The J gene is TRBJ1-3, the V gene TRBV7-8, with D tentatively TRBD1 (5 bases). The V gene's germline CDR1 is SGHVS and CDR2 FQNEAQ. V shed 3 bases and J shed 4 bases, with 10 bases lying between them. The CDR3 loop spans 14 amino acids. The CDR3 loop is CASSFQGSGNTIYF. For the CDR3, the DNA is TGTGCCAGCAGCTTCCAGGGATCCGGAAACACCATATATTTT.

A single count supports this clone. This chain's CDR3 is CASSPRTSGRGETQYF. Written as DNA, the CDR3 is TGTGCCAGCAGTCCCCGGACTAGCGGGCGGGGAGAGACCCAGTACTTC. This rearrangement joins TRBV27 to TRBJ2-5, with 11 bases that match TRBD2. This CDR3 spans 16 amino acids. The V gene's germline CDR1 is MNHEY and CDR2 SMNVEV (reference sequence). V trimming: 5 bases; J trimming: 4 bases; junction bases outside the gene matches: 9.

The rearrangement links TRBV24-1 to TRBJ1-1; 7 bases are shared with TRBD1. CDR1 and CDR2 (germline): KGHDR, SFDVKD. The CDR3 extends over 13 amino acids. Losses at the gene ends were 8 bases for V and 5 bases for J; bases not matched to a gene: 7. In DNA form, the CDR3 reads TGTGCCACCATGGGGGCAGGGGGTACTGAAGCTTTCTTT. Its protein product is CATMGAGGTEAFF.

J is TRBJ1-1 and V is TRBV18, with D tentatively TRBD1 (6 bases). The CDR3 runs to 14 residues. Germline values: CDR1 KGHSH, CDR2 LQKENI. V was pared by 3 bases and J by 5 bases, with 13 bases between. CDR3 sequence (DNA): TGTGCCAGCTCACCGTCTCAGGGGTGGACTGAAGCTTTCTTT. This gives the protein CASSPSQGWTEAFF.

V and J are TRBV15 and TRBJ1-5; the D is unclear. The germline V gene has CDR1 LNHNV and CDR2 YYDKDF (reference sequence). The CDR3 covers 15 residues. The V gene lost 1 base and the J gene lost 4 bases, with 11 bases spanning the gap. CDR3 residues: CATSRAAGGNQPQHF. In DNA, the CDR3 is TGTGCCACCAGCAGAGCGGCAGGAGGAAATCAGCCCCAGCATTTT.

This clone occurred a few times. The chain couples TRBV7-9 to TRBJ2-2, with 7 bases that match TRBD1. J gave up 0 bases and V 6 bases, and 4 bases lay outside the gene matches. The CDR3 sequence is 15 residues long. The germline V gene encodes CDR1 SEHNR and CDR2 FQNEAQ (reference sequence). CDR3 nucleotides: TGTGCCAGCAGATCCGGGACAGCGAACACCGGGGAGCTGTTTTTT. Translating it yields CASRSGTANTGELFF.

The chain uses TRBV11-2 and TRBJ2-1, with TRBD1 matching 7 bases. CDR1 and CDR2 from the germline V gene are SGHAT and FQNNGV. Unmatched junction bases numbered 4, after V lost 5 bases and J lost 3 bases. This CDR3 has 14 residues. In DNA form, the CDR3 reads TGTGCCAGCAGCAAACAGGGGAACTACAATGAGCAGTTCTTC. Its translation is CASSKQGNYNEQFF.

This clone was detected many times. The V call is TRBV6-5, the J call TRBJ2-3, with 12 bases lining up with TRBD2. The CDR3 has 15 residues. Germline assignment: CDR1 MNHEY and CDR2 SVGAGI. V was pared by 2 bases and J by 4 bases, with 1 base of the junction left unmatched. Written as DNA, the CDR3 is TGTGCCAGCAGTTACACTAGCGGGGGGCCAGATACGCAGTATTTT. Its translation is CASSYTSGGPDTQYF.

The rearrangement uses TRBV7-6 and TRBJ2-1, with a weak D call TRBD2 (6 bases). Deletions cut 4 bases from V and 9 bases from J, with 19 bases between. This CDR3 region has 15 residues. Germline CDR1 is SGHVS and CDR2 is FNYEAQ. CDR3 in amino acids: CASSSAGQPWGEQFF. As DNA, the CDR3 is TGTGCCAGCAGCTCGGCGGGGCAGCCATGGGGTGAGCAGTTCTTC.

The J gene is TRBJ1-5, the V gene TRBV28, with 9 bases aligning to TRBD1. The ends lost 4 bases at V and 4 bases at J; junction bases unmatched: 5. This CDR3 region has 15 residues. The germline CDR1 and CDR2 sequences are MDHEN and SYDVKM. CDR3 loop: CASSSPGQGNQPQHF. CDR3 coding DNA: TGTGCCAGCAGTTCCCCGGGACAGGGAAATCAGCCCCAGCATTTT.

The DNA for the CDR3 is TGTGCCAGCTCACCCCCCCGGGCGGGGAGCACAGATACGCAGTATTTT. This sequence encodes CASSPPRAGSTDTQYF. This chain links TRBV18 with TRBJ2-3; TRBD2 is a possible D gene (6 bases). This CDR3 contains 16 residues. Per the germline V gene, CDR1 is KGHSH and CDR2 is LQKENI. Trimming took off 3 bases at V and 0 bases at J, with 13 bases between the two ends. Complete variable domain (other parts from reference TRBV18 and TRBJ2-3): NAGVMQNPRHLVRRRGQEARLRCSPMKGHSHVYWYRQLPEEGLKFMVYLQKENIIDESGMPKERFSAEFPKEGPSILRIQQVVRGDSAAYFCASSPPRAGSTDTQYFGPGTRLTVL.

V is TRBV19 and J is TRBJ2-7; 13 bases agree with TRBD2. Germline V gene sequence: CDR1 LNHDA, CDR2 SQIVND (reference sequence). J gave up 7 bases and V 7 bases, and 4 bases lay outside the gene matches. The CDR3 length is 13 residues. The CDR3, as DNA: TGTGCCAGTAAGGGACTAGCGGGAATTGAGCAGTACTTC. Translation gives CASKGLAGIEQYF.

This chain links TRBV6-2 or TRBV6-3 with TRBJ1-6; TRBD1 matches 9 bases. This CDR3 is built from 16 residues. J gave up 7 bases and V 0 bases, and 4 bases lay outside the gene matches. Germline assignment: CDR1 MNHEY and CDR2 SVGEGT. This chain's CDR3 is CASSYSHRGQNSPLHF. The CDR3 nucleotides are TGTGCCAGCAGTTACTCTCACAGGGGGCAAAATTCACCCCTCCACTTT.

The chain recombines TRBV28 with TRBJ2-7, with 7 bases lining up with TRBD1. The trim removed 5 bases at V and 4 bases at J, leaving 11 bases unmatched. Germline CDR1 reads MDHEN; CDR2 reads SYDVKM. This CDR3 is built from 15 residues. CDR3 bases: TGTGCCAGCAGTGCCCCATGGACAGGTGGATACGAGCAGTACTTC. The encoded protein is CASSAPWTGGYEQYF.

The chain links TRBV28 to TRBJ2-2, with 7 bases identical to TRBD1. The CDR3 is 15 amino acids. V lost 7 bases to trimming and J lost 0 bases; unmatched junction nucleotides: 5. CDR1 is MDHEN and CDR2 is SYDVKM in the germline V gene. CDR3 loop: CASKGGGTNTGELFF. As DNA, the CDR3 is TGTGCCAGCAAAGGGGGCGGTACGAACACCGGGGAGCTGTTTTTT.

V gene TRBV19 combines with J gene TRBJ2-3; weak D call: TRBD2 (5 bases). CDR1 LNHDA and CDR2 SQIVND come from the germline V gene (reference sequence). V dropped 1 base and J dropped 3 bases, with 11 bases sitting between them. The CDR3 covers 15 residues. CDR3 protein: CASSIVGSGTDTQYF. In DNA, the CDR3 is TGTGCCAGTAGTATAGTGGGGAGTGGGACAGATACGCAGTATTTT.

The genes are TRBV5-1 and TRBJ1-2; no definite D call. The germline V and J ends were trimmed by 0 bases and 5 bases, with 11 bases remaining between them. Germline CDR1 reads SGHRS; CDR2 reads YFSETQ. The CDR3 contains 14 residues. The CDR3 loop reads CASSLEGGRYGYTF. CDR3 nucleotides: TGCGCCAGCAGCTTGGAAGGAGGAAGGTATGGCTACACCTTC.

The chain employs TRBV6-1 and TRBJ1-5, with unresolved D. The CDR3 runs 12 residues. The V gene lost 2 bases and the J gene lost 9 bases, with 8 bases spanning the gap. The V gene's germline CDR1 is MNHNS and CDR2 SASEGT. CDR3 coding DNA: TGTGCCAGCAGTGAAATCTCAGGGCCCCAGCATTTT. It specifies CASSEISGPQHF.

This chain joins TRBV6-5 and TRBJ1-1, with TRBD1 matching 8 bases. CDR1 is MNHEY, CDR2 SVGAGI, per germline. Germline trimming cut 5 bases from V and 0 bases from J; bases unmatched to any gene: 5. This CDR3 region has 15 residues. CDR3 coding DNA: TGTGCCAGCAGTCAGGGGGCGGGGATGAACACTGAAGCTTTCTTT. This sequence encodes CASSQGAGMNTEAFF.

The chain couples TRBV5-4 to TRBJ1-2, with 7 bases matching TRBD1. The CDR3 has 13 residues. V shed 4 bases, J shed 3 bases, and the junction held 3 bases outside the gene matches. The germline CDR1 and CDR2 sequences are SGHNT and YYREEE (reference sequence). The CDR3: CASSPDRDYGYTF. In DNA, the CDR3 is TGTGCCAGCAGCCCTGACAGGGACTATGGCTACACCTTC. The full variable domain, in which reference TRBV5-4 and TRBJ1-2 provide the parts outside the CDR3, is ETGVTQSPTHLIKTRGQQVTLRCSSQSGHNTVSWYQQALGQGPQFIFQYYREEENGRGNFPPRFSGLQFPNYSSELNVNALELDDSALYLCASSPDRDYGYTFGSGTRLTVV.

V usage is TRBV19 and J usage is TRBJ1-1; a possible D gene is TRBD1 (5 bases). This CDR3 contains 12 residues. Germline values: CDR1 LNHDA, CDR2 SQIVND (reference sequence). Trimming shortened V by 3 bases and J by 8 bases, and 10 bases separated the two germline ends. The CDR3 DNA is TGTGCCAGTAGTATCTCGACAGACGAAGCTTTCTTT. This encodes CASSISTDEAFF. The variable domain in full, completed from reference TRBV19 and TRBJ1-1, reads DGGITQSPKYLFRKEGQNVTLSCEQNLNHDAMYWYRQDPGQGLRLIYYSQIVNDFQKGDIAEGYSVSREKKESFPLTVTSAQKNPTAFYLCASSISTDEAFFGQGTRLTVV.

Details on this clone: At one end the junction does not follow the germline gene, possibly because of a read error. This chain links TRBV9 with TRBJ1-2, with 7 bases matching TRBD1. CDR3 length equals 16 residues. Germline-derived CDR1 and CDR2 are SGDLS and YYNGEE. The CDR3 reads CATSPHRPGQIYGYTF. For the CDR3, the DNA is TGTGCCACCAGCCCCCATCGTCCGGGACAGATCTATGGCTACACCTTC.

This clone was observed a handful of times. The gene calls are TRBV12-5 and TRBJ2-7, with 10 bases matching TRBD2. J was trimmed by 5 bases and V by 4 bases; bases with no gene match: 8. The CDR3 is 15 amino acids. The germline V gene encodes CDR1 LGHNT and CDR2 FRNRAP. CDR3 sequence (DNA): TGTGCTAGTGGTTCTCAGCGGGGGGGCTTTAACGAGCAGTACTTC. This sequence encodes CASGSQRGGFNEQYF.

This chain joins TRBV18 and TRBJ2-1; D is unresolved. The CDR3 runs to 15 residues. Germline V gene lookup returns CDR1 KGHSH and CDR2 LQKENI. V lost 6 bases to trimming and J lost 0 bases, with 12 bases between them. CDR3 sequence: CASSPRQSSYNEQFF. DNA of the CDR3: TGTGCCAGCTCCCCTCGACAAAGCTCCTACAATGAGCAGTTCTTC. Together with reference TRBV18 and TRBJ2-1, the CDR3 gives the full variable domain: NAGVMQNPRHLVRRRGQEARLRCSPMKGHSHVYWYRQLPEEGLKFMVYLQKENIIDESGMPKERFSAEFPKEGPSILRIQQVVRGDSAAYFCASSPRQSSYNEQFFGPGTRLTVL.

The chain recombines TRBV6-5 with TRBJ1-1; D is possibly TRBD1 (6 bases). Germline V lookup: CDR1 MNHEY, CDR2 SVGAGI. V gave up 0 bases and J gave up 0 bases, with 8 bases separating them. This CDR3 is 15 amino acids long. CDR3 sequence reads: CASSYSSGVNTEAFF. Here the CDR3 DNA reads TGTGCCAGCAGTTACTCGTCAGGGGTGAACACTGAAGCTTTCTTT.